The source of this T cell receptor beta chain is a study of T cell changes during pregnancy in multiple sclerosis. Assay: immunoSEQ multiplex PCR; the TCRdb copy retains only in-frame clones and omits some. The table shows about 81,000 clones, with about 94% occurring only once. The CDR3 sequence is 15 residues long. The junction had 5 bases not matched to a gene; V was cut back by 4 bases and J by 3 bases. Germline loops: CDR1 MGHRA, CDR2 YSYEKL. The material was peripheral blood, obtained in the third trimester of pregnancy. The chain couples TRBV4-1 to TRBJ1-2, with 10 positions matching TRBD1. The clonotype was recovered from a female donor with multiple sclerosis, enrolled in a pregnancy study. CDR3 in DNA: TGCGCCAGCAGCCGAGACAGGGGGCGCGACTATGGCTACACCTTC. It specifies CASSRDRGRDYGYTF.